This entry is about one T cell receptor (beta chain). TCRdb keeps only in-frame clones here, not all; method: immunoSEQ multiplex PCR. This table has 70,000 to 90,000 clones, roughly 80% appearing once. This record comes from a study of blood T cell repertoires in COVID-19. The wider study: COVID-19 samples from acute and convalescent phases originated in the United States, Italy and Spain.

The V and J ends lost 5 bases and 0 bases, in that order; junction bases with no gene match: 7. Germline values: CDR1 SGHAT, CDR2 FQNNGV. The CDR3 spans 16 residues. Sequencing used peripheral blood. This clonotype originated in a woman aged 55-70 years with acute or convalescent COVID-19. The J gene is TRBJ1-3, the V gene TRBV11-2, with 7 bases fitting TRBD1. CDR3 region: CASSLLTGNSGNTIYF. The CDR3 bases are TGTGCCAGCAGCCTGCTGACAGGGAACTCTGGAAACACCATATATTTT.